This T cell receptor (beta chain) was recorded in a study of blood T cell repertoires in COVID-19. Turning to the study itself: Nucleic acid was either cDNA or gDNA, and it came from T cells, B-cell-depleted T cells, or PBMCs.

Original processing methods: Reference gene primer amplification gave estimated nucleated cell counts. Produced via immunoSEQ multiplex PCR; TCRdb's table is partial and in-frame only. The DNA gave D and trimming, while V, J and clone size come from that table. In the table there are 40,000 or so clones, about nine tenths of which are singletons. The TCR originated in a human donor in a cohort sampled during active COVID-19. The sequenced sample was peripheral blood.

This CDR3 is CATSDRTGYNSPLHF. The CDR3 bases are TGTGCCACCAGTGACCGGACAGGATATAATTCACCCCTCCACTTT. The chain combines TRBV24-1 with TRBJ1-6, with TRBD1 matching 7 bases. The CDR3 has 15 amino acids. The germline V gene encodes CDR1 KGHDR and CDR2 SFDVKD. Trimming cost V 4 bases and J 4 bases; bases outside gene matches: 3.